The present T cell receptor (beta chain) was sequenced within a study of blood T cell repertoires in COVID-19. Germline CDR1 and CDR2: SGHTA and FQGTGA. The CDR3 spans 21 residues. With V trimmed by 4 bases and J by 0 bases, 22 bases remained unmatched. Only in-frame clones appear in the TCRdb table, and some are missing; sequencing was by immunoSEQ multiplex PCR. The top ten hold 9.5% to 11% of the sample, which has around 190,000 clones, roughly four fifths seen once. The chain joins TRBV7-3 to TRBJ2-3; 7 nucleotides align to TRBD2. The source of this sequence is a woman in her 40s with COVID-19, enrolled during active disease. Sequencing was performed on peripheral blood. The CDR3: CASSSPELGSSGPASTDTQYF. CDR3 nucleotides: TGTGCCAGCAGCTCCCCTGAGCTCGGGAGTAGCGGGCCTGCTAGCACAGATACGCAGTATTTT.